This T cell receptor (beta chain) was documented in a study of T cell responses to AZD1222 COVID-19 vaccine. Notes on the study in general: Dominant CD4 TCR responses targeted spike regions 160-218 and 743-854.

Using immunoSEQ multiplex PCR, the repertoire was profiled, and TCRdb retains in-frame clones only, with some absent. The sample includes 70,000 to 95,000 clones, 88% of them seen just once. The CDR3 is 17 amino acids. V was pared by 2 bases and J by 2 bases, with 13 bases between. CDR1 is KGHSH and CDR2 is LQKENI in the germline V gene. This clone showed up just once. The antigen is unknown. Doses given second, at about 4 or about 12 weeks, were pooled. This TCR derives from an adult who received the AZD1222 COVID-19 vaccine. This rearrangement joins TRBV18 to TRBJ2-6, with D uncertain. The source material was peripheral blood, sampled 28 days after the second AZD1222 dose. CDR3 protein: CASSPSQSGTGANVLTF. The CDR3 coding sequence is TGTGCCAGCTCACCATCTCAGTCGGGTACTGGGGCCAACGTCCTGACTTTC.